The text below deals with one TCR beta chain. The antigen is undetermined. The sample belongs to a study of shared clonotypes between healthy human individuals. Every subset's genomic DNA went evenly onto several immunoSEQ plates. Researchers sequenced unsorted PBMC DNA using ten immunoSEQ deep assay plates. Method: immunoSEQ multiplex PCR; TCRdb's copy keeps in-frame clones and lacks some. Here the sample spans hundreds of thousands of clones, around 77% being singletons. Every donor, a Caucasian adult, lived in Nashville, Tennessee. Study results and limitations: It was anticipated that sequencing depth would influence how many clonotypes donors shared.

What was sequenced was PBMCs. The TCR comes from a middle-aged woman in good health. Some clones in this sample may be carry-over from other donors' samples.

Here the CDR3 reads CAWSVDRVGEKLFF. CDR3 coding DNA: TGTGCCTGGAGTGTAGACAGGGTCGGGGAAAAACTGTTTTTT. This rearrangement joins TRBV30 to TRBJ1-4, with 7 bases aligning to TRBD1. The junction had 6 bases not matched to a gene; V was cut back by 0 bases and J by 8 bases. In germline, CDR1 is GTSNPN, CDR2 SVGIG (reference sequence). The CDR3 is 14 residues long.